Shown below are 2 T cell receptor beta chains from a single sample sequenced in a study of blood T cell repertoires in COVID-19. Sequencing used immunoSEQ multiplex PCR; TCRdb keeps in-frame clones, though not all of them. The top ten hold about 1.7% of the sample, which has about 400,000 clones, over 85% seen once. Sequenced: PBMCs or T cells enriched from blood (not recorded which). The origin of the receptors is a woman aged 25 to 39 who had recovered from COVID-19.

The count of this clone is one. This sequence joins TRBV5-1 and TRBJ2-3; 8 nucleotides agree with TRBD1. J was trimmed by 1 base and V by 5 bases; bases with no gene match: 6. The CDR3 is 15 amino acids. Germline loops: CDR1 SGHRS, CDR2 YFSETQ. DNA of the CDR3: TGCGCCAGCAGGGTTCAGACAGGGGGCACAGATACGCAGTATTTT. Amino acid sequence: CASRVQTGGTDTQYF.

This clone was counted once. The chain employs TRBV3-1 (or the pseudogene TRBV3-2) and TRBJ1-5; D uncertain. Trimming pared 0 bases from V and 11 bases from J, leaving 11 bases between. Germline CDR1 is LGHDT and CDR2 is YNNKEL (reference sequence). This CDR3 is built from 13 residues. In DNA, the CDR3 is TGTGCCAGCAGCCAAGATCTCACGGCGGCCCAGCATTTT. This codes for CASSQDLTAAQHF.